This section outlines one T cell receptor beta chain sequence together with its context. Its antigen is unknown. The record originates from a study of cytomegalovirus exposure and HLA in healthy donors. General study findings and limits: Follow-up analysis found HLA locus-dependent TCR association rates, highest for DRB1 and lowest for HLA-C. Reported results showed that the classifier diagnosed cytomegalovirus status with high specificity and sensitivity. Rarity held for most TCR sequences, but there were some public TCRs that occurred in many donors.

In the PCR, 60 Vbeta and 13 Jbeta primers were used. Data came from immunoSEQ multiplex PCR; TCRdb stores just in-frame clones and leaves some out. The table records some 120,000 clones, 76% of them present only once. Germline V gene lookup returns CDR1 MNHNS and CDR2 SASEGT. The V and J ends lost 9 bases and 5 bases respectively, with 17 bases between them. CDR3 length: 13 amino acids. The chain is built from TRBV6-1 and TRBJ2-7, with D tentatively TRBD2 (5 bases). Sequencing was done on a sample of PBMCs. The receptor's source is a woman aged 40-49 years in good health and CMV-seropositive. As DNA, the CDR3 is TGTGCCAGTCGTTACACCCCGAGGGACGAGCAGTACTTC. Its translation: CASRYTPRDEQYF.